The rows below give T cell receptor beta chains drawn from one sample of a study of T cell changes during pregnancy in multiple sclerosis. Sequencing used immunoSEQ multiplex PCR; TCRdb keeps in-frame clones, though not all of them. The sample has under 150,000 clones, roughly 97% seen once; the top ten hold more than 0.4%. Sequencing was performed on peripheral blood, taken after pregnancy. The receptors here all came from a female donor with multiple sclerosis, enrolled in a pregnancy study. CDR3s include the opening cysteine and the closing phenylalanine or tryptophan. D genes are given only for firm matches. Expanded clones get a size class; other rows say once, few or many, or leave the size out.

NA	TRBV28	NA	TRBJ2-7	CASRGSYEQYF	TGTGCCAGCAGGGGGAGCTACGAGCAGTACTTC
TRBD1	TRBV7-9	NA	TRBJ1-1	CASSHQEGAMNTEAFF	TGTGCCAGCAGCCACCAGGAGGGGGCGATGAACACTGAAGCTTTCTTT
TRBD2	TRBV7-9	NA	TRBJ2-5	CASSSNVGLAEETQYF	TGTGCCAGCAGCTCTAATGTCGGACTAGCGGAAGAGACCCAGTACTTC
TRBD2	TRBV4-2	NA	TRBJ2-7	CASSQEGLPGTYEQYF	TGTGCCAGCAGCCAAGAGGGACTACCCGGAACCTACGAGCAGTACTTC
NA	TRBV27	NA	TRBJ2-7	CASTSLPGREQYF	TGTGCCAGCACTTCCCTTCCAGGGCGGGAGCAGTACTTC
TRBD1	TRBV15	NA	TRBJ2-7	CATSRGSGGPYEQYF	TGTGCCACCAGCAGAGGATCAGGGGGACCCTACGAGCAGTACTTC
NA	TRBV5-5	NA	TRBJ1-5	CASSLGAEQPQHF	TGTGCCAGCAGCTTGGGGGCCGAGCAGCCCCAGCATTTT
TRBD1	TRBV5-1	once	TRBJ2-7	CASSLSPGTGFPYEQYF	TGCGCCAGCAGCTTGTCTCCTGGGACAGGGTTCCCCTACGAGCAGTACTTC
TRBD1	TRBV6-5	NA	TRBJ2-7	CASRSLGTGLYEQYF	TGTGCCAGCAGGAGCCTAGGGACAGGACTATACGAGCAGTACTTC
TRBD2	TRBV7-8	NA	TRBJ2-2	CASTQPGSGSITGELFF	TGTGCCAGCACCCAGCCGGGGAGCGGGAGTATAACCGGGGAGCTGTTTTTT
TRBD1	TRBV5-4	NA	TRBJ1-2	CASSSDQGLDRGNGYTF	TGTGCCAGCAGCTCCGACCAAGGGTTGGACAGGGGGAATGGCTACACCTTC
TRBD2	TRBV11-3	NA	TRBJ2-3	CASSLAETGTSPGGDTQYF	TGTGCCAGCAGCTTAGCCGAGACGGGGACTAGCCCGGGGGGGGATACGCAGTATTTT
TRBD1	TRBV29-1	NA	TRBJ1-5	CSVVLEGTASNQPQHF	TGCAGCGTTGTGTTGGAAGGGACAGCCTCCAATCAGCCCCAGCATTTT
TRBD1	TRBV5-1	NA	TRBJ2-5	CASSLLTGGETQYF	TGCGCCAGCAGCCTCCTAACAGGGGGAGAGACCCAGTACTTC
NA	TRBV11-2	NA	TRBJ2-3	CASSLVPRTVGTDTQYF	TGTGCCAGCAGCTTAGTCCCCCGAACGGTTGGCACAGATACGCAGTATTTT
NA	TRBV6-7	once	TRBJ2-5	CASSDSDRPGEETQYF	TGTGCCAGCAGTGATTCAGACAGGCCCGGTGAGGAGACCCAGTACTTC
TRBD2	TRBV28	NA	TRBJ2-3	CASSRVAGGLTDTQYF	TGTGCCAGCAGTCGCGTAGCGGGAGGGCTCACAGATACGCAGTATTTT
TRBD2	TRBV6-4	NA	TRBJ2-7	CASMNLLALAYEQYF	TGTGCCAGCATGAACCTACTAGCGCTGGCTTACGAGCAGTACTTC
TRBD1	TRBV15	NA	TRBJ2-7	CATSRDQGGTGAQYF	TGTGCCACCAGCAGAGATCAGGGAGGGACAGGGGCGCAGTACTTC
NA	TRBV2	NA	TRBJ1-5	CASSQGAWQPQHF	TGTGCCAGCAGTCAGGGTGCGTGGCAGCCCCAGCATTTT
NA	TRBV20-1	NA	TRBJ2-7	CSASRGYEQYF	TGCAGTGCGTCTAGAGGCTACGAGCAGTACTTC
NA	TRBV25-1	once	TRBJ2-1	CASRQGAGDGTEQFF	TGTGCCAGCAGACAGGGTGCGGGAGATGGTACTGAGCAGTTCTTC
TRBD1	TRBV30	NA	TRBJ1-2	CAWSATDRGRGGYTF	TGTGCCTGGAGCGCCACCGACAGGGGGCGGGGTGGCTACACCTTC
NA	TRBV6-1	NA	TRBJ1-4	CASSARSNEKLFF	TGTGCCAGCAGTGCGAGGAGCAATGAAAAACTGTTTTTT
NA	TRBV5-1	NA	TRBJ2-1	CASSLATYNEQFF	TGCGCCAGCAGCTTGGCTACGTACAATGAGCAGTTCTTC
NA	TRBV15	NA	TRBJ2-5	CATSGAGIPETQYF	TGTGCCACCAGCGGGGCAGGGATTCCAGAGACCCAGTACTTC
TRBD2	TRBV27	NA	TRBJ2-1	CASSLLAGGNEQFF	TGTGCCAGCAGTTTGCTAGCGGGAGGCAATGAGCAGTTCTTC
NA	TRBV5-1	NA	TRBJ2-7	CASRGRASSYEQYF	TGCGCCAGCAGAGGCAGGGCGAGCTCCTACGAGCAGTACTTC
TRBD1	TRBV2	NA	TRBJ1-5	CASSRTGGGNQPQHF	TGTGCCAGCAGTAGGACAGGCGGCGGCAATCAGCCCCAGCATTTT
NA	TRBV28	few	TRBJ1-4	CASSLDGKYEKLFF	TGTGCCAGCAGTTTAGACGGGAAATATGAAAAACTGTTTTTT
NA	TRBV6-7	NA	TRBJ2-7	CASPVIEDYSSYEQYF	TGTGCCAGCCCAGTTATAGAGGATTATTCCTCCTACGAGCAGTACTTC
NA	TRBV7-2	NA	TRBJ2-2	CASSFSVTGELFF	TGTGCCAGCAGCTTCAGCGTGACCGGGGAGCTGTTTTTT
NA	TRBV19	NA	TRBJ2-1	CASSIGLLAPYNEQFF	TGTGCCAGTAGTATTGGTCTACTAGCCCCCTACAATGAGCAGTTCTTC
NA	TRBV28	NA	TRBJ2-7	CASSFDLGGQTLREQYF	TGTGCCAGCAGTTTTGATTTGGGGGGACAGACCCTGAGAGAGCAGTACTTC
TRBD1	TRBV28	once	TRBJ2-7	CASSLLGQGANEQYF	TGTGCCAGCAGTTTATTGGGACAGGGGGCCAACGAGCAGTACTTC
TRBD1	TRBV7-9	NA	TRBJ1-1	CASSPTGVGNTEAFF	TGTGCCAGCAGCCCGACAGGGGTAGGGAACACTGAAGCTTTCTTT
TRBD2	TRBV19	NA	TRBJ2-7	CASGLAGGGSYEQYF	TGTGCCAGCGGACTAGCGGGAGGGGGCTCCTACGAGCAGTACTTC
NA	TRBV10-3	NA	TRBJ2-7	CAIGQSYEQYF	TGTGCCATCGGACAGTCCTACGAGCAGTACTTC
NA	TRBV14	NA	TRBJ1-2	CASSRSFDTPNYGYTF	TGTGCCAGCAGCCGATCTTTCGACACCCCTAACTATGGCTACACCTTC
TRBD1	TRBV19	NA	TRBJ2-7	CASSISGGNFYEQYF	TGTGCCAGTAGTATATCAGGGGGCAATTTCTACGAGCAGTACTTC
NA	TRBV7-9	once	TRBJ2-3	CASSLGLAPTDTQYF	TGTGCCAGCAGCTTAGGGCTAGCCCCCACAGATACGCAGTATTTT
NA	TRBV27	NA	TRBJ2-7	CATSPTGKMGYEQYF	TGTGCCACCTCACCGACAGGCAAAATGGGCTACGAGCAGTACTTC
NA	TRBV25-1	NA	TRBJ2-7	CASSEAGLHEQYF	TGTGCCAGCAGTGAAGCGGGGCTTCACGAGCAGTACTTC
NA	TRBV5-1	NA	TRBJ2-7	CASSTARAGGSEQYF	TGCGCCAGCAGCACCGCTAGGGCCGGGGGTTCCGAGCAGTACTTC
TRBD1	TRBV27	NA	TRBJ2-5	CASSPPQQGIGGETQYF	TGTGCCAGCAGCCCGCCCCAACAGGGGATTGGGGGAGAGACCCAGTACTTC
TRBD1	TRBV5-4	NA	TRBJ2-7	CASRLQGTYEQYF	TGTGCCAGCAGATTACAGGGGACCTACGAGCAGTACTTC
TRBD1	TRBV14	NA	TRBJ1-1	CASSQLRGRNTEAFF	TGTGCCAGCAGCCAACTCAGGGGGAGGAACACTGAAGCTTTCTTT
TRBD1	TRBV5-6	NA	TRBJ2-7	CASSSGQRPYEQYF	TGTGCCAGCAGCTCGGGACAGCGACCCTACGAGCAGTACTTC
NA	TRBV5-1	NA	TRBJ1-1	CASSLGRLNTEAFF	TGCGCCAGCAGCTTGGGCCGGTTGAACACTGAAGCTTTCTTT
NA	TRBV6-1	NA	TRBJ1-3	CASSTRDILGNTIYF	TGTGCCAGCAGTACCCGGGACATTTTAGGAAACACCATATATTTT
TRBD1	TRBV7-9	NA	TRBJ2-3	CASSRDRGRVTDTQYF	TGTGCCAGCAGCCGTGACAGGGGTCGGGTCACAGATACGCAGTATTTT